Listed below are T cell receptor beta chains from one sample, sequenced in a study of beta chain features in type 1 diabetes. Using immunoSEQ multiplex PCR, the repertoire was profiled, and TCRdb retains in-frame clones only, with some absent. The data contain 350,000 or so clones, around a fifth of them singletons. The sample taken for sequencing was naive CD4+ T cells from blood. The origin of the receptors is a woman younger than 35 in good health. Each CDR3 is given with its conserved first and last residue. The D gene is left open where the match is weak. The size of a clone is reported for some rows only, either as once, few or many, or as a class for expanded clones.

d_call	v_call	clone_size	j_call	cdr3_aa	cdr3_nt
TRBD2	TRBV27	NA	TRBJ2-1	CASSPLAGGPGNEQFF	TGTGCCAGCAGTCCACTAGCGGGAGGGCCGGGTAATGAGCAGTTCTTC
NA	TRBV7-9	NA	TRBJ1-1	CASSSSGTMTAEAFF	TGTGCCAGCAGCTCATCCGGGACAATGACCGCTGAAGCTTTCTTT
TRBD1	TRBV4-1	few	TRBJ2-7	CASSARTGQGNEQYF	TGCGCCAGCAGCGCCCGGACAGGGCAGGGTAACGAGCAGTACTTC
NA	TRBV6-1	few	TRBJ2-7	CASSETVDTYEQYF	TGTGCCAGCAGTGAGACAGTAGATACCTACGAGCAGTACTTC
NA	TRBV5-1	few	TRBJ1-2	CASSTTGNGYTF	TGCGCCAGCAGCACCACAGGGAATGGCTACACCTTC
TRBD1	TRBV7-9	NA	TRBJ2-7	CASSLLQGAVHEQYF	TGTGCCAGCAGCTTATTGCAGGGGGCTGTACACGAGCAGTACTTC
NA	TRBV29-1	few	TRBJ1-2	CSVGSSLSRGTF	TGCAGCGTTGGGTCGTCTCTGTCCAGGGGCACCTTC
NA	TRBV7-9	NA	TRBJ1-4	CASSAGGNEKLFF	TGTGCCAGCAGTGCGGGGGGTAATGAAAAACTGTTTTTT
TRBD1	TRBV5-1	NA	TRBJ1-6	CASSGQGNDSPLHF	TGCGCCAGCAGCGGACAGGGAAACGATTCACCCCTCCACTTT
TRBD2	TRBV4-2	few	TRBJ2-1	CASSQVSSGHNEQFF	TGTGCCAGCAGCCAAGTGTCTAGCGGACACAATGAGCAGTTCTTC
NA	TRBV5-1	NA	TRBJ2-5	CASSLQGETQYF	TGCGCCAGCAGCTTGCAGGGTGAGACCCAGTACTTC
NA	TRBV5-4	NA	TRBJ1-1	CASSSQGFVNTEAFF	TGTGCCAGCAGCTCCCAGGGATTCGTGAACACTGAAGCTTTCTTT
NA	TRBV18	NA	TRBJ2-2	CASSPYRDTGELFF	TGTGCCAGCTCACCTTACAGGGACACCGGGGAGCTGTTTTTT
NA	TRBV7-6	NA	TRBJ1-1	CASSGYRDNTEAFF	TGTGCCAGCAGCGGCTACAGGGATAACACTGAAGCTTTCTTT
NA	TRBV5-8	few	TRBJ2-7	CASSWTVPYEQYF	TGTGCCAGCAGCTGGACAGTCCCCTACGAGCAGTACTTC
NA	TRBV5-6	NA	TRBJ1-4	CASSFDLGGEKLFF	TGTGCCAGCAGCTTCGATCTGGGGGGTGAAAAACTGTTTTTT
TRBD1	TRBV5-1	few	TRBJ2-3	CASSSGTGNSDTQYF	TGCGCCAGCAGCTCCGGGACAGGGAACTCAGATACGCAGTATTTT
NA	TRBV30	NA	TRBJ2-2	CAWSEGRANTGELFF	TGTGCCTGGAGTGAGGGCAGGGCGAACACCGGGGAGCTGTTTTTT